The rows below give T cell receptor beta chains drawn from one sample of a study of cytomegalovirus exposure and HLA in healthy donors. Sequencing was performed with immunoSEQ multiplex PCR; in TCRdb, only in-frame clones are kept and a portion is missing. The table has about 100,000 clones, approximately 85% seen once; the top ten hold 3%. Input material: PBMCs. These receptors all stem from a woman under 30 in good health and CMV-seronegative. The CDR3 runs from the conserved cysteine through the conserved F or W. Fields, in order: CDR3 DNA, CDR3 protein, J gene, clone size, D gene, V gene. The D gene is left open where the match is weak. Some rows have no size entry. The others give once, few or many, or a class for an expanded clone.

CDR3 DNA: TGTGCCAGCAGTGTCACCGGGACACTCATGAACACTGAAGCTTTCTTT; CDR3 protein: CASSVTGTLMNTEAFF; J gene: TRBJ1-1; clone size: .; D gene: .; V gene: TRBV9
CDR3 DNA: TGTGCCAGCAGCCGGACAGGGGGCGCAGAGGACTATGGCTACACCTTC; CDR3 protein: CASSRTGGAEDYGYTF; J gene: TRBJ1-2; clone size: .; D gene: TRBD1; V gene: TRBV7-8
CDR3 DNA: TGTGCCAGTAGTATATCTCCAGGAACTAGTTCACCCCTCCACTTT; CDR3 protein: CASSISPGTSSPLHF; J gene: TRBJ1-6; clone size: .; D gene: .; V gene: TRBV19
CDR3 DNA: TGTGCCAGCAGCGGAGAGAACTATTATGGCTACACCTTC; CDR3 protein: CASSGENYYGYTF; J gene: TRBJ1-2; clone size: .; D gene: .; V gene: TRBV5-6
CDR3 DNA: TGTGCCAGCAGCTTCGGTAGTCCCGGGGAGCTGTTTTTT; CDR3 protein: CASSFGSPGELFF; J gene: TRBJ2-2; clone size: once; D gene: .; V gene: TRBV5-8
CDR3 DNA: TGTGCCAGCTCACCACAAGGGGCCCTGGGCGAGCAGTACTTC; CDR3 protein: CASSPQGALGEQYF; J gene: TRBJ2-7; clone size: once; D gene: .; V gene: TRBV18
CDR3 DNA: TGCACCAGCAGCCAAGCTAGGAGGGGCCGGGGTTTCACAGATACGCAGTATTTT; CDR3 protein: CTSSQARRGRGFTDTQYF; J gene: TRBJ2-3; clone size: .; D gene: .; V gene: TRBV1
CDR3 DNA: TGTGCCAGCAGCCAAGATGAGGGATTTAATCAGCCCCAGCATTTT; CDR3 protein: CASSQDEGFNQPQHF; J gene: TRBJ1-5; clone size: .; D gene: .; V gene: TRBV4-2
CDR3 DNA: TGCGCCAGCAGCCCGTCAGGGGGTTTTCAGCCCCAGCATTTT; CDR3 protein: CASSPSGGFQPQHF; J gene: TRBJ1-5; clone size: .; D gene: TRBD1; V gene: TRBV5-1
CDR3 DNA: TGCGCCAGCAGCCCCCGGACTAGCGGGGGCCCAGGGTCTATAGAGACCCAGTACTTC; CDR3 protein: CASSPRTSGGPGSIETQYF; J gene: TRBJ2-5; clone size: .; D gene: TRBD2; V gene: TRBV5-1
CDR3 DNA: TGCGCCAGCAGCCCTTGGCCTAGCTCCTACGAGCAGTACTTC; CDR3 protein: CASSPWPSSYEQYF; J gene: TRBJ2-7; clone size: .; D gene: .; V gene: TRBV4-1
CDR3 DNA: TGCAGCGTTGAGGTGGCCTCCGGGGAGCTGTTTTTT; CDR3 protein: CSVEVASGELFF; J gene: TRBJ2-2; clone size: .; D gene: .; V gene: TRBV29-1
CDR3 DNA: TGTGCCAGCTCCGCCGGGACAGGCGAAGAAAAACTGTTTTTT; CDR3 protein: CASSAGTGEEKLFF; J gene: TRBJ1-4; clone size: .; D gene: TRBD1; V gene: TRBV25-1
CDR3 DNA: TGTGCCAGCAGTGCCGGGACAGACGAAAAGTTCTTC; CDR3 protein: CASSAGTDEKFF; J gene: TRBJ2-1; clone size: .; D gene: TRBD1; V gene: TRBV2
CDR3 DNA: TGTGCCAGCACGGCGGGGGGACAAGAGACCCAGTACTTC; CDR3 protein: CASTAGGQETQYF; J gene: TRBJ2-5; clone size: .; D gene: TRBD2; V gene: TRBV11-2
CDR3 DNA: TGTGCCAGCAGCTTAGCCGGGACAGGGGAGCAGTTCTTC; CDR3 protein: CASSLAGTGEQFF; J gene: TRBJ2-1; clone size: .; D gene: TRBD1; V gene: TRBV7-3
CDR3 DNA: TGTGCCAGCACCCCGGGTGTCGAGGGTGGCTACACCTTC; CDR3 protein: CASTPGVEGGYTF; J gene: TRBJ1-2; clone size: .; D gene: .; V gene: TRBV18
CDR3 DNA: TGTGCCAGCAGCCAAGACAGTTACTATAATTCACCCCTCCACTTT; CDR3 protein: CASSQDSYYNSPLHF; J gene: TRBJ1-6; clone size: .; D gene: .; V gene: TRBV14
CDR3 DNA: TGCAGCGTTGAAGGCCACAGGGACTACTACTACGAGCAGTACTTC; CDR3 protein: CSVEGHRDYYYEQYF; J gene: TRBJ2-7; clone size: .; D gene: .; V gene: TRBV29-1
CDR3 DNA: TGTGCCAGCAGCCCGGAGCGGGGGGGTTACGATACGCAGTATTTT; CDR3 protein: CASSPERGGYDTQYF; J gene: TRBJ2-3; clone size: once; D gene: TRBD2; V gene: TRBV5-6
CDR3 DNA: TGTGCCAGCAGTTTATCAATACGGGACAGGGAAAGCGGCTACACCTTC; CDR3 protein: CASSLSIRDRESGYTF; J gene: TRBJ1-2; clone size: .; D gene: TRBD1; V gene: TRBV27
CDR3 DNA: TGCAGTGCTAGAGACCGGGAGCAGTACTTC; CDR3 protein: CSARDREQYF; J gene: TRBJ2-7; clone size: .; D gene: .; V gene: TRBV20-1
CDR3 DNA: TGTGCCAGCAGCGCGACAGGGTACACTGAAGCTTTCTTT; CDR3 protein: CASSATGYTEAFF; J gene: TRBJ1-1; clone size: .; D gene: TRBD1; V gene: TRBV5-6
CDR3 DNA: TGCGCCAGCAGCTCAGCGGGAAGGCTTGACTATGGCTACACCTTC; CDR3 protein: CASSSAGRLDYGYTF; J gene: TRBJ1-2; clone size: .; D gene: .; V gene: TRBV5-1
CDR3 DNA: TGTGCCAGCAGCCAAGGAAGAGAGGAGCAGTTCTTC; CDR3 protein: CASSQGREEQFF; J gene: TRBJ2-1; clone size: .; D gene: .; V gene: TRBV4-2
CDR3 DNA: TGTGCCAGCAGTTACAGCTTCGACGGATTGAACACTGAAGCTTTCTTT; CDR3 protein: CASSYSFDGLNTEAFF; J gene: TRBJ1-1; clone size: once; D gene: .; V gene: TRBV27
CDR3 DNA: TGTGCCAGCAGTAGCCGACAGAGCGAAGAGACCCAGTACTTC; CDR3 protein: CASSSRQSEETQYF; J gene: TRBJ2-5; clone size: once; D gene: .; V gene: TRBV25-1
CDR3 DNA: TGTGCCACTAGGGGGCAGGGAAGCACCGGGGAGCTGTTTTTT; CDR3 protein: CATRGQGSTGELFF; J gene: TRBJ2-2; clone size: .; D gene: TRBD1; V gene: TRBV6-1
CDR3 DNA: TGTGCCAGCAGTTTTAGGGGGGGTGGGCATGAGCAGTTCTTC; CDR3 protein: CASSFRGGGHEQFF; J gene: TRBJ2-1; clone size: .; D gene: .; V gene: TRBV27
CDR3 DNA: TGTGCCAGCTCACCAGGACAGGGCTCTCCCTACAATGAGCAGTTCTTC; CDR3 protein: CASSPGQGSPYNEQFF; J gene: TRBJ2-1; clone size: .; D gene: TRBD1; V gene: TRBV18
CDR3 DNA: TGTGCCAGCAGCTTGGCCGTCAACGTGCAGCCCCAGCATTTT; CDR3 protein: CASSLAVNVQPQHF; J gene: TRBJ1-5; clone size: .; D gene: .; V gene: TRBV7-2
CDR3 DNA: TGTGCCAGCAGTAGCGGGTACACAGATACGCAGTATTTT; CDR3 protein: CASSSGYTDTQYF; J gene: TRBJ2-3; clone size: .; D gene: .; V gene: TRBV6-1
CDR3 DNA: TGTGCCAGCAGTTTATCGCCAGGAAACCCCCTCCACTTT; CDR3 protein: CASSLSPGNPLHF; J gene: TRBJ1-6; clone size: once; D gene: .; V gene: TRBV27
CDR3 DNA: TGTGCCAGCAGTTACTCGATCGTCTTGGCCCTGGAGACCCAGTACTTC; CDR3 protein: CASSYSIVLALETQYF; J gene: TRBJ2-5; clone size: .; D gene: .; V gene: TRBV6-5
CDR3 DNA: TGTGCCATCAGTGACATAGACAGGGGCTATGGCTACACCTTC; CDR3 protein: CAISDIDRGYGYTF; J gene: TRBJ1-2; clone size: few; D gene: TRBD1; V gene: TRBV10-3
CDR3 DNA: TGTGCCAGCAGCCCAGGGACTAGCACAGATACGCAGTATTTT; CDR3 protein: CASSPGTSTDTQYF; J gene: TRBJ2-3; clone size: .; D gene: .; V gene: TRBV7-3
CDR3 DNA: TGTGCCAGCAGTCCCCTCGAGTTCAGGGGCAATGAGCAGTTCTTC; CDR3 protein: CASSPLEFRGNEQFF; J gene: TRBJ2-1; clone size: .; D gene: .; V gene: TRBV28
CDR3 DNA: TGTGCCATCAGTGGGGACAGCTACAATGAGCAGTTCTTC; CDR3 protein: CAISGDSYNEQFF; J gene: TRBJ2-1; clone size: .; D gene: TRBD1; V gene: TRBV10-3
CDR3 DNA: TGTGCCAGCAGCTCGGGGACAGGGACCGAGCAGTACTTC; CDR3 protein: CASSSGTGTEQYF; J gene: TRBJ2-7; clone size: .; D gene: TRBD1; V gene: TRBV13
CDR3 DNA: TGTGCCAGCAGATTGACAGGGTTGGCCGGGGAGCTGTTTTTT; CDR3 protein: CASRLTGLAGELFF; J gene: TRBJ2-2; clone size: .; D gene: TRBD1; V gene: TRBV6-1
CDR3 DNA: TGTGCCAGCAGTTTAGAGATTCGCTCCTACAATGAGCAGTTCTTC; CDR3 protein: CASSLEIRSYNEQFF; J gene: TRBJ2-1; clone size: .; D gene: .; V gene: TRBV28
CDR3 DNA: TGTGCCAGCAGCGCCACAGGGGGCGGGGAGCAGTTCTTC; CDR3 protein: CASSATGGGEQFF; J gene: TRBJ2-1; clone size: .; D gene: TRBD1; V gene: TRBV7-2
CDR3 DNA: TGTGCCAGCAGCAGCCATAACGATCAGCCCCAGCATTTT; CDR3 protein: CASSSHNDQPQHF; J gene: TRBJ1-5; clone size: .; D gene: .; V gene: TRBV5-4
CDR3 DNA: TGTGCCAGCAGCTACCAGGGGGCGGAGGGCTACACCTTC; CDR3 protein: CASSYQGAEGYTF; J gene: TRBJ1-2; clone size: .; D gene: TRBD1; V gene: TRBV7-9
CDR3 DNA: TGTGCCACCAGCAGAAGGACAGGGTCAACAGATACGCAGTATTTT; CDR3 protein: CATSRRTGSTDTQYF; J gene: TRBJ2-3; clone size: .; D gene: TRBD1; V gene: TRBV15
CDR3 DNA: TGCGCCAGCAGCCAAGAGGGACAGGCCTTAAACTATGGCTACACCTTC; CDR3 protein: CASSQEGQALNYGYTF; J gene: TRBJ1-2; clone size: .; D gene: TRBD1; V gene: TRBV4-1
CDR3 DNA: TGCAGCGTTGGGGGTGTCGGGACAGGTACCTACGAGCAGTACTTC; CDR3 protein: CSVGGVGTGTYEQYF; J gene: TRBJ2-7; clone size: .; D gene: TRBD1; V gene: TRBV29-1
CDR3 DNA: TGCAGTGCCCAGCAGGAGGGGACCCAGTACTTC; CDR3 protein: CSAQQEGTQYF; J gene: TRBJ2-5; clone size: .; D gene: .; V gene: TRBV20-1
CDR3 DNA: TGTGCCAGCAGACGGATACCGGGACTAGCCGACAATGAGCAGTTCTTC; CDR3 protein: CASRRIPGLADNEQFF; J gene: TRBJ2-1; clone size: once; D gene: TRBD2; V gene: TRBV27
CDR3 DNA: TGTGCCAGCAGTTACTTGCAGGGAGGGGAAGCTTTCTTT; CDR3 protein: CASSYLQGGEAFF; J gene: TRBJ1-1; clone size: .; D gene: .; V gene: TRBV6-5